Below are 29 T cell receptor beta chains sequenced from a single sample in a study of cytomegalovirus exposure and HLA in healthy donors. Amplification used 60 Vbeta primers and 13 Jbeta primers. Produced via immunoSEQ multiplex PCR; TCRdb's table is partial and in-frame only. The ten most abundant clones cover about 2.3% of a sample with 120,000 to 150,000 clones. The specimen sequenced was PBMCs. The receptors come from a young woman in good health and CMV-seronegative.

V usage is TRBV7-3 and J usage is TRBJ2-1, with 10 bases lining up with TRBD2. This CDR3 has 18 residues. The ends lost 0 bases at V and 4 bases at J; junction bases unmatched: 9. CDR1 and CDR2 from the germline V gene are SGHTA and FQGTGA. DNA for the CDR3: TGTGCCAGCAGCTTAACACCGGGACTAGCGAGTCTATACAATGAGCAGTTCTTC. This translates into CASSLTPGLASLYNEQFF.

The chain links TRBV28 to TRBJ2-7; a weak D match, TRBD1 (8 bases). This CDR3 spans 17 amino acids. Germline assignment: CDR1 MDHEN and CDR2 SYDVKM. V was cut by 6 bases and J by 4 bases, with 25 bases left in between. This CDR3 reads CASRTPGQGGGGYEQYF. CDR3 nucleotide sequence: TGTGCCAGCAGGACCCCTGGACAGGGAGGGGGAGGTTACGAGCAGTACTTC.

The CDR3 protein is CASSFGGYLGGGNEKLFF. For the CDR3, the DNA is TGTGCCAGCAGCTTTGGCGGGTACCTGGGGGGGGGTAATGAAAAACTGTTTTTT. The chain carries TRBV7-8 and TRBJ1-4; weak D call: TRBD1 (5 bases). This CDR3 spans 18 amino acids. CDR1 and CDR2 from the germline V gene are SGHVS and FQNEAQ. V lost 3 bases and J 4 bases, leaving 21 bases between the germline ends.

The chain joins TRBV5-6 to TRBJ2-1, with a possible D match to TRBD2 (5 bases). V lost 0 bases and J lost 3, with 16 bases in between. Germline CDR1 SGHDT, CDR2 YYEEEE. The CDR3 runs to 17 residues. The CDR3 DNA follows: TGTGCCAGCAGCTTGGAAGGAGGACCCAACTTCTACAATGAGCAGTTCTTC. The encoded protein is CASSLEGGPNFYNEQFF.

The chain recombines TRBV6-5 with TRBJ1-5; perhaps TRBD1 as D (5 bases). This CDR3 is 14 amino acids long. V was shortened by 7 bases and J by 7 bases, with 17 bases between the two germline ends. CDR1 is MNHEY and CDR2 is SVGAGI in the germline V gene. The CDR3 DNA is TGTGCCAGCAACACTCGACAGCAGACCCAGCCCCAGCATTTT. Its translation is CASNTRQQTQPQHF.

The rearrangement uses TRBV9 and TRBJ2-4; a weak D match, TRBD2 (6 bases). Germline V CDR1 and CDR2: SGDLS, YYNGEE. Trimming pared 0 bases from V and 3 bases from J, leaving 13 bases between. This CDR3 region has 16 residues. The DNA of the CDR3 is TGTGCCAGCAGCGTAGAAGTAGCGGAGGTCAAAAACATTCAGTACTTC. This codes for CASSVEVAEVKNIQYF.

The rearrangement links TRBV7-3 to TRBJ2-7, with 9 bases identical to TRBD1. J lost 6 bases, V lost 5 bases, and 8 bases had no gene match. This CDR3 is 14 amino acids long. Germline V gene sequence: CDR1 SGHTA, CDR2 FQGTGA. CDR3 DNA sequence: TGTGCCAGCAGCCCTACAGGGGGCCGTCTCGAGCAGTACTTC. Translation: CASSPTGGRLEQYF.

The chain links TRBV4-1 to TRBJ2-7; possibly TRBD2 for D (6 bases). V lost 0 bases and J 0 bases, leaving 18 bases between the germline ends. From germline, CDR1 is MGHRA and CDR2 YSYEKL. The CDR3 sequence is 18 residues long. CDR3: CASSQDWGLYSSSYEQYV. The CDR3, as DNA: TGCGCCAGCAGCCAAGATTGGGGACTGTATTCCAGCTCCTACGAGCAGTACGTC.

The chain employs TRBV2 and TRBJ2-7, with 7 positions matching TRBD2. The trim removed 4 bases at V and 1 base at J, leaving 1 base unmatched. The CDR3 spans 13 residues. Germline lookup yields CDR1 SNHLY and CDR2 FYNNEI. The CDR3: CASSVGGSYEQYV. The DNA for the CDR3 is TGTGCCAGCAGTGTCGGGGGGTCCTACGAGCAGTACGTC.

The V call is TRBV30, the J call TRBJ2-7; D possibly corresponds to TRBD2 (5 bases). The length of the CDR3 is 13 residues. V was trimmed by 2 bases and J by 7 bases, leaving 15 bases between them. CDR1 and CDR2 (germline): GTSNPN, SVGIG (reference sequence). DNA for the CDR3: TGTGCCTGGAGTACTAGTGCGATGGGTGAGCAGTACGTC. As protein: CAWSTSAMGEQYV.

Comments on this clone: The germline gene is not matched at one end of the junction; a read error may be the cause. The chain uses TRBV15 and TRBJ2-7; 11 nucleotides line up with TRBD1. In germline, CDR1 is LNHNV, CDR2 YYDKDF (reference sequence). The CDR3 consists of 14 residues. CDR3 DNA: TGTGCCGCCAGCAGGGGACAGGGGGGATACGAGCAGTACTTC. Amino acids: CAASRGQGGYEQYF. The whole variable domain, remainder taken from reference TRBV15 and TRBJ2-7, is DAMVIQNPRYQVTQFGKPVTLSCSQTLNHNVMYWYQQKSSQAPKLLFHYYDKDFNNEADTPDNFQSRRPNTSFCFLDIRSPGLGDTAMYLCAASRGQGGYEQYFGPGTRLTVT.

The chain has TRBV7-9 and TRBJ1-2, with TRBD1 matching 11 bases. The ends lost 8 bases at V and 10 bases at J; junction bases unmatched: 9. The CDR3 sequence is 13 residues long. CDR1 is SEHNR and CDR2 is FQNEAQ in the germline V gene (reference sequence). The CDR3 DNA reads TGTGCCAGCCCCTCTGGGACAGGGGGTGACTACACCTTC. As protein: CASPSGTGGDYTF.

V and J are TRBV7-2 and TRBJ2-3, with TRBD2 matching 11 bases. The V segment lost 2 bases and the J segment 4 bases; nucleotides outside the gene matches: 5. The CDR3 covers 16 residues. CDR1 is SGHTA, CDR2 FQGNSA, per germline. The CDR3 region is CASSLRLAGPPDTQYF. CDR3 in DNA: TGTGCCAGCAGCTTAAGACTAGCGGGACCACCAGATACGCAGTATTTT.

V gene TRBV28 combines with J gene TRBJ1-2; D is uncertain. Per the germline V gene, CDR1 is MDHEN and CDR2 is SYDVKM. V gave up 4 bases and J gave up 2 bases, with 14 bases separating them. The CDR3 loop spans 15 amino acids. This CDR3 reads CASSSPGSSNYGYTF. CDR3 bases: TGTGCCAGCAGTTCACCGGGATCGTCGAACTATGGCTACACCTTC.

The chain joins TRBV5-1 to TRBJ1-2; possible D gene TRBD1, 5 bases. Per germline, CDR1 SGHRS and CDR2 YFSETQ. The CDR3 loop spans 16 amino acids. The ends were cut back, 3 bases at V and 0 bases at J, with 15 bases in the middle. The CDR3 loop reads CASSSGPELTNYGYTF. The CDR3 region has the DNA TGCGCCAGCAGCTCAGGGCCCGAATTAACTAACTATGGCTACACCTTC.

The genes are TRBV7-9 and TRBJ2-5, with 9 nucleotides matching TRBD1. This CDR3 spans 15 amino acids. CDR1 and CDR2 from the germline V gene are SEHNR and FQNEAQ (reference sequence). The ends lost 0 bases at V and 2 bases at J; junction bases unmatched: 1. This CDR3 reads CASSLADRGQETQYF. The CDR3, as DNA: TGTGCCAGCAGCTTAGCGGACAGGGGACAAGAGACCCAGTACTTC.

V gene TRBV5-1 combines with J gene TRBJ1-2; possibly TRBD1 for D (5 bases). The V end lost 4 bases, the J end lost 4 bases, and 11 bases lay between the germline ends. Germline V lookup: CDR1 SGHRS, CDR2 YFSETQ. This CDR3 is built from 13 residues. The CDR3 sequence is CASSTQGAYGYTF. The CDR3 DNA is TGCGCCAGCAGCACCCAGGGTGCCTATGGCTACACCTTC. Looking up the rest from reference TRBV5-1 and TRBJ1-2 gives the full variable domain: KAGVTQTPRYLIKTRGQQVTLSCSPISGHRSVSWYQQTPGQGLQFLFEYFSETQRNKGNFPGRFSGRQFSNSRSEMNVSTLELGDSALYLCASSTQGAYGYTFGSGTRLTVV.

Note on this clone: The sample carries other DNA sequences with the same CDR3. The V gene is TRBV5-1, the J gene TRBJ2-5, with TRBD2 matching over 10 bases. CDR1 and CDR2 from the germline V gene are SGHRS and YFSETQ. Trimming took 0 bases from V and 4 from J; bases not matched to a gene: 6. CDR3 length equals 16 residues. The CDR3 loop is CASSLGLAGVGETQYF. The DNA of the CDR3 is TGCGCCAGCAGCTTGGGCCTAGCGGGAGTGGGAGAGACCCAGTACTTC.

The chain carries TRBV10-3 and TRBJ2-1; 11 bases agree with TRBD2. CDR1 and CDR2 from the germline V gene are ENHRY and SYGVKD. The V and J ends lost 10 bases and 5 bases, in that order; junction bases with no gene match: 7. This CDR3 region has 14 residues. The CDR3 here is CATAPGLADNEQFF. In nucleotides, the CDR3 is TGTGCCACCGCCCCGGGACTAGCGGACAATGAGCAGTTCTTC.

V usage is TRBV13 and J usage is TRBJ1-2, with no clear D. Germline CDR1 is PRHDT and CDR2 is FYEKMQ (reference sequence). Trimming removed 5 bases from V and 0 bases from J, with 13 bases in between. This CDR3 region has 15 residues. CDR3 DNA sequence: TGTGCCAGCAGCCCTCTAGCGAATACTAACTATGGCTACACCTTC. The encoded protein is CASSPLANTNYGYTF. Full variable domain (missing parts from reference TRBV13 and TRBJ1-2): AAGVIQSPRHLIKEKRETATLKCYPIPRHDTVYWYQQGPGQDPQFLISFYEKMQSDKGSIPDRFSAQQFSDYHSELNMSSLELGDSALYFCASSPLANTNYGYTFGSGTRLTVV.

The V gene is TRBV21-1, the J gene TRBJ2-2; the D call of TRBD1 is as the table states it, not checked on the DNA. TRBV21-1 is an annotated pseudogene. The CDR3 consists of 15 residues. The CDR3 DNA reads TGTGCCAGCAGCGATTTACAGGGCTCCACCGGGGAGCTGTTTTTT. Protein: CASSDLQGSTGELFF.

The chain couples TRBV19 to TRBJ1-5; unclear D gene. Germline CDR1 reads LNHDA; CDR2 reads SQIVND (reference sequence). This CDR3 comprises 16 residues. Trimming took 7 bases from V and 12 from J, leaving 28 bases between them. CDR3 loop: CASTPGLGPPNLDQHF. The CDR3 region has the DNA TGTGCCAGTACCCCCGGCTTGGGCCCTCCAAACTTGGACCAGCATTTT.

CDR3 sequence: CASSLSAGGSTDTQYF. The DNA for the CDR3 is TGTGCCAGCAGCTTATCTGCGGGAGGGAGCACAGATACGCAGTATTTT. The chain employs TRBV7-2 and TRBJ2-3, with 9 positions matching TRBD2. CDR1 SGHTA and CDR2 FQGNSA come from the germline V gene. The J segment lost 0 bases and the V segment lost 2 bases, leaving 3 bases of the junction unmatched. The CDR3 sequence is 16 residues long.

This chain connects TRBV4-3 to TRBJ2-1, with TRBD2 matching 7 bases. Germline CDR1 reads LGHNA; CDR2 reads YSLEER. The CDR3 covers 14 residues. V was clipped by 6 bases and J by 5 bases; unmatched bases: 7. CDR3 DNA: TGCGCCAGCAGTCCCCGGACTAGTCACAATGAGCAGTTCTTC. The encoded protein is CASSPRTSHNEQFF.

The chain is built from TRBV5-1 and TRBJ1-1; D is unresolved. Germline CDR1 and CDR2: SGHRS and YFSETQ. The CDR3 has 15 residues. Trimming took off 0 bases at V and 0 bases at J, with 9 bases between the two ends. CDR3: CASSLVSQMNTEAFF. CDR3 coding DNA: TGCGCCAGCAGCTTGGTTTCCCAGATGAACACTGAAGCTTTCTTT. Full variable domain (outside the CDR3, taken from reference TRBV5-1 and TRBJ1-1): KAGVTQTPRYLIKTRGQQVTLSCSPISGHRSVSWYQQTPGQGLQFLFEYFSETQRNKGNFPGRFSGRQFSNSRSEMNVSTLELGDSALYLCASSLVSQMNTEAFFGQGTRLTVV.

This chain joins TRBV19 and TRBJ1-2; tentatively, D is TRBD1 (6 bases). The CDR3 is 14 residues long. V was cut by 1 base and J by 7 bases, with 13 bases left in between. Germline-derived CDR1 and CDR2 are LNHDA and SQIVND (reference sequence). CDR3 DNA sequence: TGTGCCAGTAGTATAGGTCAGGGGTTGCCTGGCTACACCTTC. Translated: CASSIGQGLPGYTF.

This sequence joins TRBV13 and TRBJ2-5, with TRBD2 matching 7 bases. The CDR3 runs to 15 residues. The germline gives CDR1 PRHDT, CDR2 FYEKMQ (reference sequence). The V segment lost 1 base and the J segment 7 bases; nucleotides outside the gene matches: 9. CDR3 bases: TGTGCCAGCAGCTTAGTACGGGAGTCGGGGGGGACCCAGTACTTC. Amino acids: CASSLVRESGGTQYF. Variable domain in full (rest from reference TRBV13 and TRBJ2-5): AAGVIQSPRHLIKEKRETATLKCYPIPRHDTVYWYQQGPGQDPQFLISFYEKMQSDKGSIPDRFSAQQFSDYHSELNMSSLELGDSALYFCASSLVRESGGTQYFGPGTRLLVL.

The chain couples TRBV7-3 to TRBJ2-1, with 7 positions matching TRBD1. CDR3 length: 16 amino acids. Germline V gene sequence: CDR1 SGHTA, CDR2 FQGTGA. V gave up 5 bases and J gave up 5 bases; unmatched junction bases: 12. CDR3: CASSPSPGTVNNEQFF. The CDR3 DNA sequence: TGTGCCAGCAGCCCCTCTCCCGGGACAGTTAACAATGAGCAGTTCTTC.

The gene calls are TRBV6-5 and TRBJ1-5, with D tentatively TRBD1 (5 bases). Germline V gene lookup returns CDR1 MNHEY and CDR2 SVGAGI. Trimming pared 2 bases from V and 10 bases from J, leaving 15 bases between. There are 14 residues in the CDR3. CDR3 DNA: TGTGCCAGCAGTTACAATGCAGGGTTGGACCCCCAGCATTTT. It codes for CASSYNAGLDPQHF.